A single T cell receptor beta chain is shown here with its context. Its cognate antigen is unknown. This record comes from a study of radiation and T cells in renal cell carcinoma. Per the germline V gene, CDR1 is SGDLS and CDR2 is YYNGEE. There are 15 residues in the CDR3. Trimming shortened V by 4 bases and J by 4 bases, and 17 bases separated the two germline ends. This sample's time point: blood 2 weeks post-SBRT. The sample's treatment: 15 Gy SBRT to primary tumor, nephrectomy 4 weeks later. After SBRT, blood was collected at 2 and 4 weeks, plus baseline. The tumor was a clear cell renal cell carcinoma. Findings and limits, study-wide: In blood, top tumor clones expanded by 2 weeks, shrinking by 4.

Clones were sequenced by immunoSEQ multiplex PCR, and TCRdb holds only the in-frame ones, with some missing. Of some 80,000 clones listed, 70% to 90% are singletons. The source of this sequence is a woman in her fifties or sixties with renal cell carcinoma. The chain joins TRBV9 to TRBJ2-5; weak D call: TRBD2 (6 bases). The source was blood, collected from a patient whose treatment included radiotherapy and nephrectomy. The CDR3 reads CASSLLAGSGETQYF. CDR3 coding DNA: TGTGCCAGCAGCTTACTAGCAGGTTCGGGAGAGACCCAGTACTTC. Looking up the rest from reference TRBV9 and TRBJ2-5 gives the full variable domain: DSGVTQTPKHLITATGQRVTLRCSPRSGDLSVYWYQQSLDQGLQFLIQYYNGEERAKGNILERFSAQQFPDLHSELNLSSLELGDSALYFCASSLLAGSGETQYFGPGTRLLVL.